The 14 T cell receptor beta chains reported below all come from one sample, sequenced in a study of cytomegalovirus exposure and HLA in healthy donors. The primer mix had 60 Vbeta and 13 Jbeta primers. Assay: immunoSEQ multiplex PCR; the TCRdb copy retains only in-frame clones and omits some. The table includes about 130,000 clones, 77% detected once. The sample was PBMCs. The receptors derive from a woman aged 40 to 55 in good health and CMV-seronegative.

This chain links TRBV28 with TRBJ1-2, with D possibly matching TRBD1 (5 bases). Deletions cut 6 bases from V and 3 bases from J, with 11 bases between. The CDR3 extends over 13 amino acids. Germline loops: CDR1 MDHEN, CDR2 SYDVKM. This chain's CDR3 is CASSQTGDYGYTF. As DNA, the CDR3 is TGTGCCAGCAGCCAAACGGGGGACTATGGCTACACCTTC.

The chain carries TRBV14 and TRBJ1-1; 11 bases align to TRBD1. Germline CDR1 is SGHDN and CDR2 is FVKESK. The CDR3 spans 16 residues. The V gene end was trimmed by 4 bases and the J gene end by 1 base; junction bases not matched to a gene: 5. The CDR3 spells CASSPRTGGTNTEAFF. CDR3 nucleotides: TGTGCCAGCAGCCCCCGGACAGGGGGCACGAACACTGAAGCTTTCTTT.

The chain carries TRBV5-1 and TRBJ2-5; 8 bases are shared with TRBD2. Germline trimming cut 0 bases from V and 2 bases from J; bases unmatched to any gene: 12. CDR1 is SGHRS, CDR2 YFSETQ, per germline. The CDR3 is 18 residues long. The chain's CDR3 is CASSLVRSSGELQETQYF. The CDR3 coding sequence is TGCGCCAGCAGCTTGGTCCGTAGTAGCGGGGAACTACAAGAGACCCAGTACTTC.

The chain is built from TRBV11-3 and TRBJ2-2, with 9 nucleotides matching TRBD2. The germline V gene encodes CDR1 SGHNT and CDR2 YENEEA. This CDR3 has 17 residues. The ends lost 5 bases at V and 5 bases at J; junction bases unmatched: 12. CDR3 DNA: TGTGCCAGCAGCCCCCCCGGGGCGGGGGGGCGAACCGGGGAGCTGTTTTTT. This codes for CASSPPGAGGRTGELFF.

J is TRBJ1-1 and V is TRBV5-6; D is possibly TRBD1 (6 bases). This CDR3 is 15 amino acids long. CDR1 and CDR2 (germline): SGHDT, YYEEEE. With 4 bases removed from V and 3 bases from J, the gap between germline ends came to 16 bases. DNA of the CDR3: TGTGCCAGCAGCCCTAGGACAGTAGCACACACTGAAGCTTTCTTT. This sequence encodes CASSPRTVAHTEAFF.

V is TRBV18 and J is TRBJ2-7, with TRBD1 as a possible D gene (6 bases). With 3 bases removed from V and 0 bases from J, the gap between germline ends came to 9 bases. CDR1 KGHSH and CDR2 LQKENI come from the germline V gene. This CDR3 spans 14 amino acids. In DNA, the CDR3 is TGTGCCAGCTCACCCGACAGGAGCTCCTACGAGCAGTACTTC. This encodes CASSPDRSSYEQYF.

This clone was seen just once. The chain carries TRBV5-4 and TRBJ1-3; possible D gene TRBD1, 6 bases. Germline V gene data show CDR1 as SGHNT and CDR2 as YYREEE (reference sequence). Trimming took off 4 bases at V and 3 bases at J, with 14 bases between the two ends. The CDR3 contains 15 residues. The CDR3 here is CASSPRGASGNTIYF. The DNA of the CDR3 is TGTGCCAGCAGCCCTCGGGGGGCTAGTGGAAACACCATATATTTT.

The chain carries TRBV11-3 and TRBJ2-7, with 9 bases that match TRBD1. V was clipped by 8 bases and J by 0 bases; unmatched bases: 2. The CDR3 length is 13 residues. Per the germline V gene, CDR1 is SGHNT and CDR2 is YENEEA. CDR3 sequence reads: CASGQGSSYEQYF. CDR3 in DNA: TGTGCCAGCGGACAGGGGAGCTCCTACGAGCAGTACTTC.

The CDR3 nucleotides are TGTGCCAGCAGCCGGGGGAGGTCAAGCACAGATACGCAGTATTTT. Amino acids: CASSRGRSSTDTQYF. The rearrangement links TRBV14 to TRBJ2-3, with D possibly TRBD2 on 6 matching bases. Germline assignment: CDR1 SGHDN and CDR2 FVKESK. V was pared by 4 bases and J by 0 bases, with 11 bases between. The CDR3 spans 15 residues.

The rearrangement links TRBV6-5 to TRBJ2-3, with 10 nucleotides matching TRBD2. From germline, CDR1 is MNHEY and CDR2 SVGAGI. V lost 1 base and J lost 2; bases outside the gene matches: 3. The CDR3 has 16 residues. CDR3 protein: CASSYLLAGSTDTQYF. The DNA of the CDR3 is TGTGCCAGCAGTTACTTACTAGCGGGATCCACAGATACGCAGTATTTT.

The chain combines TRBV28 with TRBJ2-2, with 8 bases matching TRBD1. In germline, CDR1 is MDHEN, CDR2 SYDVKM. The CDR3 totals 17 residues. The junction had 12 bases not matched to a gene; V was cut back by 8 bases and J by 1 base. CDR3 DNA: TGTGCCAGCCACGACAGGGGTACCTTAGGGAACACCGGGGAGCTGTTTTTT. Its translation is CASHDRGTLGNTGELFF. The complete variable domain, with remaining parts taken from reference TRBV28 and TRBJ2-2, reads DVKVTQSSRYLVKRTGEKVFLECVQDMDHENMFWYRQDPGLGLRLIYFSYDVKMKEKGDIPEGYSVSREKKERFSLILESASTNQTSMYLCASHDRGTLGNTGELFFGEGSRLTVL.

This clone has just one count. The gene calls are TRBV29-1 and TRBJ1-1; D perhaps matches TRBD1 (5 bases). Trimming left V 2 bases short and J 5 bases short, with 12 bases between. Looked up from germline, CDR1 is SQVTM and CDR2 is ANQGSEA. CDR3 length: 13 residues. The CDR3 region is CSVEPVTETEAFF. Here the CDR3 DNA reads TGCAGCGTTGAACCGGTGACAGAGACTGAAGCTTTCTTT.

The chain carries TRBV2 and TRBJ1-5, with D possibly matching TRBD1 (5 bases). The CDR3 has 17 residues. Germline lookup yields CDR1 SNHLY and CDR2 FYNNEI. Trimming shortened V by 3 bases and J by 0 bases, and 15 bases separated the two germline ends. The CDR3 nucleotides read TGTGCCAGCAGTGACGGGCAGGGCGGCTATAGCAATCAGCCCCAGCATTTT. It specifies CASSDGQGGYSNQPQHF.

The chain's CDR3 is CASSLYATGSSYNSPLHF. CDR3 coding DNA: TGTGCCAGCAGTTTATACGCAACAGGAAGCTCCTATAATTCACCCCTCCACTTT. The chain uses TRBV28 and TRBJ1-6, with D perhaps TRBD1 (5 bases). With 1 base removed from V and 0 bases from J, the gap between germline ends came to 13 bases. The CDR3 consists of 18 residues. The V gene's germline CDR1 is MDHEN and CDR2 SYDVKM.